The 20 T cell receptor beta chains below all came from one sample that was sequenced in a study of OX40 agonist ivuxolimab in advanced cancers. TCRdb's table, derived via immunoSEQ multiplex PCR, lists solely in-frame clones and lacks some. The table shows about 53,000 clones, with 80% to 90% occurring only once. This sample comprised CD4+ or CD8+ T cells sorted from blood, obtained in a trial of the OX40 agonist ivuxolimab. These receptors were obtained from an adult with an advanced solid tumor such as melanoma, head and neck, liver or kidney cancer.

The chain has TRBV9 and TRBJ2-5, with D possibly matching TRBD2 (6 bases). CDR3 length equals 14 residues. V was cut by 2 bases and J by 3 bases, with 11 bases left in between. Germline CDR1 SGDLS, CDR2 YYNGEE. CDR3 amino acids: CASSVHGEEETQYF. CDR3 bases: TGTGCCAGCAGCGTTCACGGGGAGGAAGAGACCCAGTACTTC.

The rearrangement links TRBV28 to TRBJ2-7, with 10 bases that match TRBD2. Trimming removed 5 bases from V and 5 bases from J; junction bases left unmatched: 9. CDR1 and CDR2 (germline): MDHEN, SYDVKM. This CDR3 comprises 15 residues. The CDR3 loop is CASSISGRNKNEQYF. The CDR3 DNA follows: TGTGCCAGCAGTATTAGCGGGAGGAATAAGAACGAGCAGTACTTC.

This chain links TRBV19 with TRBJ1-5; possibly TRBD1 for D (5 bases). V lost 7 bases to trimming and J lost 4 bases, with 11 bases between them. The CDR3 is 13 residues long. In germline, CDR1 is LNHDA, CDR2 SQIVND (reference sequence). CDR3 protein: CASTTGQNQPQHF. DNA of the CDR3: TGTGCCAGTACAACAGGCCAGAATCAGCCCCAGCATTTT.

The V gene is TRBV5-1, the J gene TRBJ2-1, with 9 positions matching TRBD2. The CDR3 runs to 17 residues. Germline-derived CDR1 and CDR2 are SGHRS and YFSETQ. After removal of 4 bases from V and 5 bases from J, the junction contained 13 bases not matched to a gene. CDR3: CASSPRWGAGGHNEQFF. Here the CDR3 DNA reads TGCGCCAGCAGCCCCCGATGGGGAGCGGGAGGCCACAATGAGCAGTTCTTC.

The V and J genes are TRBV11-2 and TRBJ1-1; 9 bases are a match to TRBD1. CDR1 and CDR2 (germline): SGHAT, FQNNGV. V was clipped by 5 bases and J by 3 bases; unmatched bases: 7. CDR3 length equals 15 residues. This CDR3 is CASSAQGQGYTEAFF. The CDR3 DNA reads TGTGCCAGCAGCGCACAGGGACAGGGCTACACTGAAGCTTTCTTT.

This chain joins TRBV28 and TRBJ2-1; 13 nucleotides match TRBD2. This CDR3 has 14 residues. V dropped 6 bases and J dropped 9; count of bases not matched to a gene: 5. Germline loops: CDR1 MDHEN, CDR2 SYDVKM. CDR3 amino acids: CASRPGLAGSEQFF. The CDR3, as DNA: TGTGCCAGCAGGCCGGGACTAGCGGGAAGTGAGCAGTTCTTC.

This clone has a handful of counts. Within the sample, other DNA sequences also encode this same CDR3. V usage is TRBV6-1 and J usage is TRBJ1-5; no reliable D call. V was cut by 1 base and J by 6 bases, with 13 bases left in between. This CDR3 is built from 15 residues. Germline values: CDR1 MNHNS, CDR2 SASEGT. The CDR3 is CASSEGPTEGQPQHF. The CDR3 region has the DNA TGTGCCAGCAGTGAAGGACCTACCGAAGGTCAGCCCCAGCATTTT.

This clone appeared a single time. This chain uses TRBV27 with TRBJ2-3, with D perhaps TRBD1 or TRBD2 (5 bases each). In germline, CDR1 is MNHEY, CDR2 SMNVEV (reference sequence). The CDR3 is made up of 15 amino acids. The V gene lost 7 bases and the J gene lost 0 bases, with 14 bases spanning the gap. Here the CDR3 reads CASKPIRESTDTQYF. Here the CDR3 DNA reads TGTGCCAGCAAACCTATCAGGGAGAGCACAGATACGCAGTATTTT.

This sequence joins TRBV27 and TRBJ2-3; 7 nucleotides match TRBD1. Germline lookup yields CDR1 MNHEY and CDR2 SMNVEV (reference sequence). There are 13 residues in the CDR3. After removal of 7 bases from V and 3 bases from J, the junction contained 4 bases not matched to a gene. In DNA, the CDR3 is TGTGCCAGCACGAAGACAGGGACAGATACGCAGTATTTT. This codes for CASTKTGTDTQYF.

The chain links TRBV19 to TRBJ1-1; 10 bases line up with TRBD1. The length of the CDR3 is 14 residues. Unmatched junction bases numbered 1, after V lost 5 bases and J lost 1 base. Looked up from germline, CDR1 is LNHDA and CDR2 is SQIVND (reference sequence). CDR3 nucleotides: TGTGCCAGTAGTGGGGACAGGGGGAACACTGAAGCTTTCTTT. Translating gives CASSGDRGNTEAFF.

CDR3 sequence (DNA): TGCGCCAGCAGTTTTACCGGGACCACAGATACGCAGTATTTT. Residues: CASSFTGTTDTQYF. The chain employs TRBV5-1 and TRBJ2-3, with D perhaps matching TRBD1 or TRBD2 (5 bases each). V lost 5 bases and J 2 bases, leaving 12 bases between the germline ends. CDR1 and CDR2 (germline): SGHRS, YFSETQ. The CDR3 is made up of 14 amino acids. Together with reference TRBV5-1 and TRBJ2-3, the CDR3 gives the full variable domain: KAGVTQTPRYLIKTRGQQVTLSCSPISGHRSVSWYQQTPGQGLQFLFEYFSETQRNKGNFPGRFSGRQFSNSRSEMNVSTLELGDSALYLCASSFTGTTDTQYFGPGTRLTVL.

The chain is built from TRBV6-5 and TRBJ2-5; TRBD2 aligns across 7 bases. The CDR3 spans 16 residues. Per germline, CDR1 MNHEY and CDR2 SVGAGI. Trimming at V came to 0 bases and at J to 2 bases, leaving 6 bases not matched to a gene. The CDR3 is CASSYSWTSWQETQYF. In DNA form, the CDR3 reads TGTGCCAGCAGTTACTCTTGGACTAGTTGGCAAGAGACCCAGTACTTC.

This rearrangement joins TRBV5-4 to TRBJ2-3, with D possibly TRBD1 on 6 matching bases. The CDR3 covers 16 residues. The germline gives CDR1 SGHNT, CDR2 YYREEE (reference sequence). The germline V and J ends were trimmed by 7 bases and 2 bases, with 20 bases remaining between them. CDR3 nucleotide sequence: TGTGCCAGCGCCCGGAAAGGCAGGGGCTTCACAGATACGCAGTATTTT. Its translation is CASARKGRGFTDTQYF.

J is TRBJ1-1 and V is TRBV4-1, with a possible D match to TRBD1 (5 bases). From germline, CDR1 is MGHRA and CDR2 YSYEKL. The CDR3 sequence is 18 residues long. V dropped 0 bases and J dropped 1 base, with 18 bases sitting between them. The CDR3 reads CASSQDGGGRDRNTEAFF. In nucleotides, the CDR3 is TGCGCCAGCAGCCAAGATGGGGGTGGGAGGGACCGGAACACTGAAGCTTTCTTT.

In its sample, this clone was seen once. This chain links TRBV11-1 with TRBJ2-2; a possible D gene is TRBD1 (6 bases). Germline CDR1 SGHAT, CDR2 FQDESV (reference sequence). The CDR3 loop spans 15 amino acids. Trimming stripped 5 bases from V and 1 base from J, with 11 bases between. CDR3 nucleotides: TGTGCCAGCAGCGGCAGGGGAAGGAACACCGGGGAGCTGTTTTTT. Protein product: CASSGRGRNTGELFF.

This clone came up once. V usage is TRBV10-3 and J usage is TRBJ2-3; 8 bases line up with TRBD1. V was pared by 11 bases and J by 4 bases, with 8 bases of the junction left unmatched. Germline CDR1 is ENHRY and CDR2 is SYGVKD. The CDR3 totals 13 residues. CDR3 bases: TGTGCCCTCGGGACAGGTGACGCAGATACGCAGTATTTT. Its protein product is CALGTGDADTQYF.

The chain is built from TRBV6-5 and TRBJ2-3, with a weak D call TRBD2 (6 bases). V was pared by 0 bases and J by 4 bases, with 8 bases between. The CDR3 consists of 14 residues. The germline V gene encodes CDR1 MNHEY and CDR2 SVGAGI. CDR3 in amino acids: CASSYSLASDTQYF. CDR3 nucleotides: TGTGCCAGCAGTTACTCTCTAGCGTCAGATACGCAGTATTTT.

This rearrangement joins TRBV6-1 to TRBJ2-7, with 12 bases identical to TRBD2. Trimming removed 6 bases from V and 5 bases from J; junction bases left unmatched: 2. CDR1 and CDR2 (germline): MNHNS, SASEGT. The CDR3 is 13 amino acids. The CDR3 is CASRTSGSDEQYF. The CDR3, as DNA: TGTGCCAGCAGGACTAGCGGGAGCGACGAGCAGTACTTC.

This chain connects TRBV28 to TRBJ1-1; a possible D gene is TRBD1 (6 bases). Trimming took 5 bases from V and 2 from J, leaving 12 bases between them. Germline lookup yields CDR1 MDHEN and CDR2 SYDVKM. The CDR3 sequence is 14 residues long. The CDR3 sequence: CASSRRGGNTEAFF. Here the CDR3 DNA reads TGTGCCAGCAGTAGGCGGGGGGGCAACACTGAAGCTTTCTTT.

This clone was picked up one time. The V gene is TRBV27, the J gene TRBJ2-3; 12 bases agree with TRBD2. The CDR3 runs to 16 residues. The germline V gene encodes CDR1 MNHEY and CDR2 SMNVEV (reference sequence). The trim removed 3 bases at V and 2 bases at J, leaving 3 bases unmatched. The DNA of the CDR3 is TGTGCCAGCAGTTTCCTAGCGGGAGGGATCACAGATACGCAGTATTTT. Translating it yields CASSFLAGGITDTQYF.